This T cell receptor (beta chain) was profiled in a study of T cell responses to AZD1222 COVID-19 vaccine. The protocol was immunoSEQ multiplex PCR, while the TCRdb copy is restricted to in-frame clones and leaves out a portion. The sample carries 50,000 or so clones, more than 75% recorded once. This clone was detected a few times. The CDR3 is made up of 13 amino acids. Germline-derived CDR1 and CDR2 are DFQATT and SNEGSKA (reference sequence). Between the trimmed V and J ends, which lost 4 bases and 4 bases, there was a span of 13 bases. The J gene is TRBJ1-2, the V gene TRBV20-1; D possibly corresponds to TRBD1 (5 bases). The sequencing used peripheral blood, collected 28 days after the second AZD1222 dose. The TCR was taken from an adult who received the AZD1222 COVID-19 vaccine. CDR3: CSANDGHLYGYTF. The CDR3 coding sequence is TGCAGTGCTAATGACGGACACCTCTATGGCTACACCTTC.